This paragraph covers one TCR beta chain sequence. Its antigen is undetermined. These data originate in a study of cytomegalovirus exposure and HLA in healthy donors. Study-wide background: Unique TCRs from HLA-typed donors, 65 million to 85 million of them, were held in an early data release. Overall study results and limits: An analysis was carried out later, and it reportedly showed fewer N-insertions in an Asian-associated ancestry cluster than the roughly 700-donor mean.

This CDR3 has 15 residues. V was clipped by 4 bases and J by 3 bases; unmatched bases: 6. Germline assignment: CDR1 SGHDT and CDR2 YYEEEE. The PCR employed 60 Vbeta primers together with 13 Jbeta primers. TCRdb keeps only in-frame clones here, not all; method: immunoSEQ multiplex PCR. Of approximately 220,000 clones in the sample, 76% were seen once. The clonotype was recovered from a man aged 18 to 30 in good health and CMV-seronegative. This chain connects TRBV5-6 to TRBJ1-4, with TRBD1 matching 7 bases. Sequences were obtained from PBMCs. Written as DNA, the CDR3 is TGTGCCAGCAGCCAGAGACAGGGCTCTAATGAAAAACTGTTTTTT. Amino acids: CASSQRQGSNEKLFF.